Listed here are 9 T cell receptor beta chains from one sample, sequenced in a study of siplizumab effects on memory and regulatory T cells. TCRdb keeps only in-frame clones here, not all; method: immunoSEQ multiplex PCR. The profile shows 87,000 or so clones, 75% to 90% of them singletons. Source material: CD4+ T cells sorted from blood. The receptors come from a human donor in good health.

V is TRBV30 and J is TRBJ1-1; D possibly corresponds to TRBD1 (5 bases). Germline CDR1 GTSNPN, CDR2 SVGIG (reference sequence). Trimming took 3 bases from V and 3 from J, leaving 8 bases between them. The CDR3 has 12 residues. CDR3: CAWSPRDTEAFF. In nucleotides, the CDR3 is TGTGCCTGGAGCCCCAGGGACACTGAAGCTTTCTTT.

The rearrangement uses TRBV25-1 and TRBJ2-3, with D perhaps being TRBD1 or TRBD2 (7 bases each). CDR3 size: 17 residues. With 1 base removed from V and 7 bases from J, the gap between germline ends came to 21 bases. Per the germline V gene, CDR1 is MGHDK and CDR2 is SYGVNS. CDR3 residues: CASSESQWWQGGNTQYF. Here the CDR3 DNA reads TGTGCCAGCAGTGAATCCCAATGGTGGCAGGGGGGGAATACGCAGTATTTT.

The V and J genes are TRBV11-1 and TRBJ2-3; maybe TRBD2 (6 bases). The length of the CDR3 is 14 residues. V lost 6 bases, J lost 1 base, and 11 bases lay in between. Germline loops: CDR1 SGHAT, CDR2 FQDESV (reference sequence). The CDR3 sequence: CASRGDSGTDTQYF. Written as DNA, the CDR3 is TGTGCCAGCAGGGGGGACTCAGGCACAGATACGCAGTATTTT. Using reference TRBV11-1 and TRBJ2-3 for the parts outside the CDR3, the full variable domain is EAEVAQSPRYKITEKSQAVAFWCDPISGHATLYWYRQILGQGPELLVQFQDESVVDDSQLPKDRFSAERLKGVDSTLKIQPAELGDSAMYLCASRGDSGTDTQYFGPGTRLTVL.

The chain joins TRBV7-2 to TRBJ2-5, with 11 bases lining up with TRBD2. The CDR3 length is 13 residues. J lost 5 bases, V lost 6 bases, and 2 bases had no gene match. Looked up from germline, CDR1 is SGHTA and CDR2 is FQGNSA. For the CDR3, the DNA is TGTGCCAGCAGACTAGCGGGAGTGGAGACCCAGTACTTC. This translates into CASRLAGVETQYF.

The chain recombines TRBV4-1 with TRBJ2-5; 10 positions agree with TRBD2. The CDR3 is 16 amino acids. Germline trimming cut 2 bases from V and 5 bases from J; bases unmatched to any gene: 8. Per the germline V gene, CDR1 is MGHRA and CDR2 is YSYEKL. Written as DNA, the CDR3 is TGCGCCAGCAGCCAACTTCGGCATAGCGGGAGGGAGACCCAGTACTTC. It encodes CASSQLRHSGRETQYF.

This clone was counted a single time. This chain uses TRBV6-5 with TRBJ1-3; D is perhaps TRBD1 (5 bases). The CDR3 is 13 amino acids. Trimming cost V 3 bases and J 11 bases, with 14 bases left between them. The germline gives CDR1 MNHEY, CDR2 SVGAGI. The CDR3 bases are TGTGCCAGCAGTTATAAGGGCAGAGGGGCCATATATTTT. It yields the protein CASSYKGRGAIYF.

The chain has TRBV5-6 and TRBJ2-7; 11 bases align to TRBD2. V gave up 2 bases and J gave up 2 bases; unmatched junction bases: 6. This CDR3 has 16 amino acids. Germline CDR1 is SGHDT and CDR2 is YYEEEE. The CDR3 is CASSFRGGLAAYEQYF. The DNA of the CDR3 is TGTGCCAGCAGCTTCCGGGGGGGACTAGCGGCCTACGAGCAGTACTTC. Drawing the rest from reference TRBV5-6 and TRBJ2-7, the complete variable domain is DAGVTQSPTHLIKTRGQQVTLRCSPKSGHDTVSWYQQALGQGPQFIFQYYEEEERQRGNFPDRFSGHQFPNYSSELNVNALLLGDSALYLCASSFRGGLAAYEQYFGPGTRLTVT.

This sequence joins TRBV19 and TRBJ2-5, with TRBD1 matching over 7 bases. With V trimmed by 5 bases and J by 3 bases, 3 bases remained unmatched. CDR1 and CDR2 (germline): LNHDA, SQIVND (reference sequence). The length of the CDR3 is 13 residues. CDR3: CASSPQGKETQYF. The CDR3 nucleotides read TGTGCCAGTAGTCCACAGGGGAAAGAGACCCAGTACTTC. Filled out from reference TRBV19 and TRBJ2-5, the complete variable domain reads DGGITQSPKYLFRKEGQNVTLSCEQNLNHDAMYWYRQDPGQGLRLIYYSQIVNDFQKGDIAEGYSVSREKKESFPLTVTSAQKNPTAFYLCASSPQGKETQYFGPGTRLLVL.

J is TRBJ1-4 and V is TRBV4-1; weak D call: TRBD1 (5 bases). Trimming cost V 7 bases and J 5 bases, with 14 bases left between them. CDR1 is MGHRA, CDR2 YSYEKL, per germline. This CDR3 spans 14 amino acids. CDR3 in DNA: TGCGCCAGCACTACTTGGGGCCGAAATGAAAAACTGTTTTTT. Amino acid sequence: CASTTWGRNEKLFF.